This T cell receptor beta chain appears in the sequencing data of a study of cytomegalovirus exposure and HLA in healthy donors. Study-level points and caveats: While the bulk of TCR sequences proved rare, some public TCRs turned up in many donors. Later analysis identified a missense DCLRE1C variant that was linked to TCR beta V- and J-gene trimming.

In the PCR, 60 Vbeta and 13 Jbeta primers were used. The table came from immunoSEQ multiplex PCR; TCRdb's copy has only in-frame clones and leaves some out. Here the sample table reports more than 40,000 clones. There are 13 residues in the CDR3. Germline V lookup: CDR1 MNHNS, CDR2 SASEGT. V lost 0 bases and J 12 bases, leaving 14 bases between the germline ends. Details on this clone: Its antigen is not identified.

Sequenced sample: PBMCs. This chain connects TRBV6-1 to TRBJ1-2; D gene ambiguous. The TCR was taken from a female donor in good health and CMV-seronegative. The CDR3 loop is CASSEARRVSDTF. As DNA, the CDR3 is TGTGCCAGCAGTGAAGCGCGGAGGGTTAGCGACACCTTC.